This section outlines one T cell receptor beta chain sequence together with its context. As yet, its antigen is unknown. The sample belongs to a study of post-analysis software for immune sequencing data. Unique molecular identifiers were present in the TCR beta cDNA libraries. Each CDR3 protein is one row after TCRdb ran MiXCR on the PCR reads. The sample records hundreds of thousands of distinct CDR3 sequences, approximately 45% being singletons. Study-level findings and limits: Controls showed significantly higher normalized Chao1 diversity than did multiple sclerosis patients. By F measure, samples from a shared preparation batch strongly co-clustered. Higher frequency in patients than in controls was seen for five TRBV segments, with TRBV5-6, TRBV5-1 and TRBV20-1 among them.

J was trimmed by 7 bases and V by 3 bases; bases with no gene match: 10. This CDR3 contains 17 residues. CDR1 and CDR2 from the germline V gene are SGHDT and YYEEEE. This sequence joins TRBV5-6 and TRBJ2-1; 13 nucleotides align to TRBD2. The clonotype comes from a girl aged 10-17 years with multiple sclerosis. The sequencing input was blood. The CDR3 nucleotides read TGTGCCAGCAGCTCCATACGACTAGCGGGAGGTACGAATGAGCAGTTCTTC. Translating it yields CASSSIRLAGGTNEQFF.